Given below is one T cell receptor beta chain in context. This table comes from immunoSEQ multiplex PCR, and its TCRdb copy is limited to in-frame clones, with some not included. Counted here are roughly 130,000 clones, approximately 91% occurring once; the ten biggest clones make up 12%. These data originate in a study of PD-1 blockade in mismatch repair-deficient tumors. This TCR came from an adult with mismatch repair-deficient cancer. The sample in question was peripheral blood, obtained 72 weeks after starting pembrolizumab.

The CDR3 loop reads CASSVDSEETQYF. The CDR3 region has the DNA TGTGCCAGCAGCGTAGACAGCGAAGAGACCCAGTACTTC. The chain has TRBV9 and TRBJ2-5; no firm D call. Trimming removed 0 bases from V and 3 bases from J, with 6 bases in between. CDR3 length: 13 amino acids. CDR1 and CDR2 (germline): SGDLS, YYNGEE.